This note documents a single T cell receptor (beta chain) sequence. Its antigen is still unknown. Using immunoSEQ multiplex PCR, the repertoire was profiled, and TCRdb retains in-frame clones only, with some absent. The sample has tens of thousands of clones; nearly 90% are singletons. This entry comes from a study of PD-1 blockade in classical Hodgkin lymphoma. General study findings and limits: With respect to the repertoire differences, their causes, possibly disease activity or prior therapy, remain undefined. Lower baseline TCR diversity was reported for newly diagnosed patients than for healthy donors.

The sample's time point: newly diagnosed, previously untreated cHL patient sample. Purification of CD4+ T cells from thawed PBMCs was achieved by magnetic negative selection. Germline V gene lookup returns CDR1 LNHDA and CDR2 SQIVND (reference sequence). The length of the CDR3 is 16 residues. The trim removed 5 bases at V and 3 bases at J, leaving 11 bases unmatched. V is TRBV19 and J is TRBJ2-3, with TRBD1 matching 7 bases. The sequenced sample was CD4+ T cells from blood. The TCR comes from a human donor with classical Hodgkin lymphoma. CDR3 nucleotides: TGTGCCAGTAGTGACTCGACAGGGTCGGGAACAGATACGCAGTATTTT. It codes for CASSDSTGSGTDTQYF. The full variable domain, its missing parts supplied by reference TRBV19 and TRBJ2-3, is DGGITQSPKYLFRKEGQNVTLSCEQNLNHDAMYWYRQDPGQGLRLIYYSQIVNDFQKGDIAEGYSVSREKKESFPLTVTSAQKNPTAFYLCASSDSTGSGTDTQYFGPGTRLTVL.